This T cell receptor beta chain comes out of a study of cytomegalovirus exposure and HLA in healthy donors. Study conclusions and caveats: About 87% or about 30% of the time was how often most TCR beta V segments were productive, according to an earlier analysis. It was only CMV serostatus that was available as immune exposure information.

V shed 5 bases, J shed 1 base, and the junction held 7 bases outside the gene matches. The CDR3 runs 16 residues. Germline V gene data show CDR1 as SGHTA and CDR2 as FQGNSA. Amplification used 60 Vbeta primers and 13 Jbeta primers. Generated by immunoSEQ multiplex PCR, the TCRdb table keeps only in-frame clones and is missing some. The data contain about 150,000 clones, over 65% of them singletons. Unrecorded immune exposure was likely among donors, who were nominally healthy when sampled. To note about this clone: As yet, its antigen is unknown.

The sample consisted of PBMCs. The J gene is TRBJ2-5, the V gene TRBV7-2, with 10 bases fitting TRBD2. This clonotype was obtained from a man aged 40-49 years in good health and CMV-seropositive. The CDR3 DNA is TGTGCCAGCAGCCGACAGGCTAGCGGGAGCCAAGAGACCCAGTACTTC. This gives the protein CASSRQASGSQETQYF.